These T cell receptor beta chains were read from a single sample in a study of blood T cell repertoires in COVID-19. Generated by immunoSEQ multiplex PCR, the TCRdb table keeps only in-frame clones and is missing some. Of over 250,000 clones detected, approximately 91% appear once; the ten largest clones hold roughly 2.7%. Sequencing was done on a sample of peripheral blood. Receptor source: a person between 18 and 30 years old with COVID-19, enrolled during active disease. The CDR3 runs from the conserved cysteine through the conserved F or W. The order of the fields is CDR3 length, D gene, clone size, J gene, V gene, CDR3 protein, CDR3 DNA. A D gene is named only where the DNA matches it firmly. Rows give clone size only sometimes, using once, few, many, or a class for an expanded clone.

13 | NA | NA | TRBJ1-1 | TRBV5-5 | CASTRTENTEAFF | TGTGCCAGCACCAGGACAGAGAACACTGAAGCTTTCTTT
15 | NA | NA | TRBJ1-1 | TRBV29-1 | CSVENRVKRETEAFF | TGCAGCGTTGAAAACAGGGTGAAAAGAGAAACTGAAGCTTTCTTT
13 | NA | NA | TRBJ2-7 | TRBV12-3/TRBV12-4 | CASRAPHSYEQYF | TGTGCCAGCAGAGCCCCCCATTCCTACGAGCAGTACTTC
14 | TRBD2 | NA | TRBJ2-5 | TRBV30 | CAWSPLAGEETQYF | TGTGCCTGGAGTCCACTAGCGGGGGAAGAGACCCAGTACTTC
14 | TRBD2 | NA | TRBJ2-3 | TRBV6-5 | CASALAGGPDTQYF | TGTGCCAGCGCACTAGCGGGAGGGCCAGATACGCAGTATTTT
15 | NA | NA | TRBJ2-7 | TRBV27 | CASSLRLSPSYEQYF | TGTGCCAGCAGCCTGCGGCTATCCCCATCCTACGAGCAGTACTTC
16 | NA | NA | TRBJ1-4 | TRBV7-9 | CASSGDIDGANEKLFF | TGTGCCAGCAGCGGAGACATTGACGGGGCTAATGAAAAACTGTTTTTT
13 | NA | NA | TRBJ1-2 | TRBV13 | CASSKDRENGYTF | TGTGCCAGCAGCAAGGACCGGGAAAATGGCTACACCTTC
17 | TRBD1 | once | TRBJ1-2 | TRBV5-1 | CASSLPLSDRADYGYTF | TGCGCCAGCAGCTTGCCCCTAAGCGACAGGGCCGACTATGGCTACACCTTC
13 | TRBD1 | once | TRBJ2-2 | TRBV29-1 | CSALGQFTGELFF | TGCAGCGCCCTGGGACAGTTTACCGGGGAGCTGTTTTTT
14 | NA | NA | TRBJ2-7 | TRBV24-1 | CATSAGGGSYEQYF | TGTGCCACCAGTGCCGGGGGCGGGAGCTACGAGCAGTACTTC
16 | NA | once | TRBJ1-1 | TRBV6-5 | CASSFAGAGIDTEAFF | TGTGCCAGCAGTTTCGCAGGGGCAGGGATCGACACTGAAGCTTTCTTT
14 | NA | NA | TRBJ2-5 | TRBV28 | CASSSGQPQETQYF | TGTGCCAGCAGCTCTGGACAGCCCCAAGAGACCCAGTACTTC
12 | NA | NA | TRBJ1-2 | TRBV5-4 | CASSLRRYGYTF | TGTGCCAGCAGCTTACGGCGGTATGGCTACACCTTC
16 | TRBD1 | NA | TRBJ2-3 | TRBV2 | CASSARDRYSTDTQYF | TGTGCCAGCAGTGCCCGGGACAGGTATAGCACAGATACGCAGTATTTT
12 | TRBD2 | NA | TRBJ2-1 | TRBV29-1 | CSVLAEGNEQFF | TGCAGCGTCCTAGCGGAGGGCAATGAGCAGTTCTTC
17 | TRBD1 | NA | TRBJ1-2 | TRBV4-2 | CASSQRIGWTGTYGYTF | TGTGCCAGCAGCCAACGTATTGGTTGGACAGGGACCTATGGCTACACCTTC
15 | TRBD1 | NA | TRBJ1-5 | TRBV3-1/TRBV3-2 | CASSQGQGRNQPQHF | TGTGCCAGCAGCCAGGGACAGGGGAGAAATCAGCCCCAGCATTTT
14 | TRBD2 | NA | TRBJ2-3 | TRBV9 | CASSVLAGADTQYF | TGTGCCAGCAGCGTTCTAGCGGGAGCAGATACGCAGTATTTT
11 | NA | NA | TRBJ2-7 | TRBV18 | CASSRGYEQYF | TGTGCCAGCTCACGCGGTTACGAGCAGTACTTC
14 | TRBD1 | NA | TRBJ1-1 | TRBV29-1 | CSVGGGAGNTEAFF | TGCAGCGTTGGAGGGGGCGCGGGGAACACTGAAGCTTTCTTT
12 | NA | NA | TRBJ2-4 | TRBV5-4 | CASSGENGIQYF | TGTGCCAGCAGCGGGGAGAATGGCATTCAGTACTTC
16 | TRBD1 | NA | TRBJ2-5 | TRBV6-5 | CASSYARQGDKETQYF | TGTGCCAGCAGTTACGCCAGACAGGGGGACAAAGAGACCCAGTACTTC
13 | NA | NA | TRBJ2-7 | TRBV29-1 | CSVVRETSYEQYF | TGCAGCGTTGTACGGGAAACCTCCTACGAGCAGTACTTC
17 | TRBD2 | NA | TRBJ2-3 | TRBV7-9 | CASSSGTSGSVTDTQYF | TGTGCCAGCAGTTCCGGGACTAGCGGGAGTGTGACAGATACGCAGTATTTT
15 | TRBD1 | NA | TRBJ2-1 | TRBV27 | CASSPGTGFRNEQFF | TGTGCCAGCAGCCCCGGGACAGGATTCCGCAATGAGCAGTTCTTC
15 | TRBD2 | NA | TRBJ2-1 | TRBV4-2 | CASSQGSSGNNEQFF | TGTGCCAGCAGCCAAGGGAGTAGCGGGAACAATGAGCAGTTCTTC
16 | TRBD1 | NA | TRBJ1-6 | TRBV5-1 | CASRPTGTGNNSPLHF | TGCGCCAGCAGGCCTACCGGGACAGGGAATAATTCACCCCTCCACTTT
14 | TRBD1 | NA | TRBJ2-7 | TRBV9 | CASSRTGSSYEQYF | TGTGCCAGCAGCCGGACAGGGTCGTCCTACGAGCAGTACTTC
14 | NA | NA | TRBJ2-7 | TRBV4-3 | CASSHPDKLCEQYF | TGCGCCAGCAGCCACCCTGACAAGCTCTGCGAGCAGTACTTC
13 | TRBD1 | few | TRBJ1-2 | TRBV2 | CASSLGTGYGYTF | TGTGCCAGCAGCCTCGGGACAGGCTATGGCTACACCTTC
14 | TRBD2 | NA | TRBJ2-1 | TRBV10-3 | CAIGAGLADNEQFF | TGTGCCATCGGGGCGGGACTAGCGGACAATGAGCAGTTCTTC
16 | TRBD1 | NA | TRBJ1-2 | TRBV13 | CASSLSIRGLHYGYTF | TGTGCCAGCAGCTTATCAATCAGGGGGCTGCACTATGGCTACACCTTC
15 | TRBD2 | NA | TRBJ2-1 | TRBV5-1 | CASSLLAGGIDEQFF | TGCGCCAGCAGCTTGCTAGCGGGAGGAATAGATGAGCAGTTCTTC
17 | TRBD1 | few | TRBJ2-5 | TRBV13 | CASSSRDRGGIGETQYF | TGTGCCAGCAGCTCCCGGGACAGGGGAGGTATTGGAGAGACCCAGTACTTC
16 | TRBD2 | NA | TRBJ2-3 | TRBV5-4 | CASSFLAGVGTDTQYF | TGTGCCAGCAGCTTCCTAGCGGGAGTTGGCACAGATACGCAGTATTTT
15 | TRBD1 | NA | TRBJ1-2 | TRBV6-5 | CASSPAGTGNQGYTF | TGTGCCAGCAGCCCAGCGGGGACAGGGAATCAAGGCTACACCTTC
14 | TRBD1 | NA | TRBJ2-7 | TRBV4-1 | CASSLGQGTYEQYF | TGCGCCAGCAGCCTCGGACAGGGAACCTACGAGCAGTACTTC
14 | TRBD1 | NA | TRBJ2-1 | TRBV9 | CASSGGNRGVEQFF | TGTGCCAGCAGCGGGGGAAACAGGGGAGTTGAGCAGTTCTTC
13 | NA | NA | TRBJ2-1 | TRBV2 | CASSESPGGEQFF | TGTGCCAGCAGTGAATCCCCTGGGGGGGAGCAGTTCTTC
12 | TRBD1 | NA | TRBJ1-1 | TRBV4-2 | CASSRGDSEAFF | TGTGCCAGCAGCCGGGGGGACAGTGAAGCTTTCTTT
16 | TRBD2 | NA | TRBJ2-1 | TRBV4-3 | CASSQDWSGVGNEQFF | TGCGCCAGCAGCCAAGATTGGAGCGGGGTTGGGAATGAGCAGTTCTTC
18 | TRBD2 | NA | TRBJ2-1 | TRBV25-1 | CASSDRTSGYSSYNEQFF | TGTGCCAGCAGTGACCGGACTAGCGGTTATAGCTCCTACAATGAGCAGTTCTTC
12 | NA | NA | TRBJ2-1 | TRBV12-3/TRBV12-4 | CASSATYNEQFF | TGTGCCAGCAGTGCGACCTACAATGAGCAGTTCTTC
13 | NA | NA | TRBJ2-3 | TRBV9 | CASSVQGTDTQYF | TGTGCCAGCAGCGTCCAGGGGACAGATACGCAGTATTTT
18 | TRBD1 | NA | TRBJ1-1 | TRBV7-9 | CASSATLGQEERNTEAFF | TGTGCCAGCAGCGCAACCCTGGGACAGGAAGAAAGGAACACTGAAGCTTTCTTT
16 | NA | NA | TRBJ1-5 | TRBV7-9 | CTPLGRGRPTNQPQHF | TGTACTCCCCTGGGGAGGGGCAGGCCGACAAATCAGCCCCAGCATTTT
15 | NA | NA | TRBJ2-3 | TRBV25-1 | CASSDGAGSADTQYF | TGTGCCAGCAGTGATGGAGCGGGTTCAGCAGATACGCAGTATTTT
16 | TRBD2 | NA | TRBJ2-5 | TRBV7-2 | CASSWVEGLAKETQYF | TGTGCCAGCAGCTGGGTAGAGGGACTAGCCAAAGAGACCCAGTACTTC
12 | NA | NA | TRBJ1-1 | TRBV6-5 | CASLQYTLEAFF | TGTGCCAGTCTGCAATACACCTTAGAAGCTTTCTTT
13 | NA | once | TRBJ2-7 | TRBV6-5 | CASSYSGVNEQYF | TGTGCCAGCAGTTACTCGGGAGTAAATGAGCAGTACTTC
15 | NA | NA | TRBJ1-5 | TRBV7-6 | CASSSGGGSNQPQHF | TGTGCCAGCAGCTCAGGCGGGGGTAGCAATCAGCCCCAGCATTTT
18 | TRBD1 | NA | TRBJ2-1 | TRBV14 | CASSQRPGQGPVYNEQFF | TGTGCCAGCAGCCAAAGGCCGGGACAGGGACCCGTCTACAATGAGCAGTTCTTC
18 | TRBD2 | NA | TRBJ2-7 | TRBV5-1 | CASSLRGRGGYGRYEQYF | TGCGCCAGCAGCTTGCGCGGGAGGGGAGGGTATGGGCGCTACGAGCAGTACTTC
15 | NA | NA | TRBJ1-5 | TRBV6-5 | CASRTEHNSNQPQHF | TGTGCCAGCAGGACAGAACATAATAGCAATCAGCCCCAGCATTTT